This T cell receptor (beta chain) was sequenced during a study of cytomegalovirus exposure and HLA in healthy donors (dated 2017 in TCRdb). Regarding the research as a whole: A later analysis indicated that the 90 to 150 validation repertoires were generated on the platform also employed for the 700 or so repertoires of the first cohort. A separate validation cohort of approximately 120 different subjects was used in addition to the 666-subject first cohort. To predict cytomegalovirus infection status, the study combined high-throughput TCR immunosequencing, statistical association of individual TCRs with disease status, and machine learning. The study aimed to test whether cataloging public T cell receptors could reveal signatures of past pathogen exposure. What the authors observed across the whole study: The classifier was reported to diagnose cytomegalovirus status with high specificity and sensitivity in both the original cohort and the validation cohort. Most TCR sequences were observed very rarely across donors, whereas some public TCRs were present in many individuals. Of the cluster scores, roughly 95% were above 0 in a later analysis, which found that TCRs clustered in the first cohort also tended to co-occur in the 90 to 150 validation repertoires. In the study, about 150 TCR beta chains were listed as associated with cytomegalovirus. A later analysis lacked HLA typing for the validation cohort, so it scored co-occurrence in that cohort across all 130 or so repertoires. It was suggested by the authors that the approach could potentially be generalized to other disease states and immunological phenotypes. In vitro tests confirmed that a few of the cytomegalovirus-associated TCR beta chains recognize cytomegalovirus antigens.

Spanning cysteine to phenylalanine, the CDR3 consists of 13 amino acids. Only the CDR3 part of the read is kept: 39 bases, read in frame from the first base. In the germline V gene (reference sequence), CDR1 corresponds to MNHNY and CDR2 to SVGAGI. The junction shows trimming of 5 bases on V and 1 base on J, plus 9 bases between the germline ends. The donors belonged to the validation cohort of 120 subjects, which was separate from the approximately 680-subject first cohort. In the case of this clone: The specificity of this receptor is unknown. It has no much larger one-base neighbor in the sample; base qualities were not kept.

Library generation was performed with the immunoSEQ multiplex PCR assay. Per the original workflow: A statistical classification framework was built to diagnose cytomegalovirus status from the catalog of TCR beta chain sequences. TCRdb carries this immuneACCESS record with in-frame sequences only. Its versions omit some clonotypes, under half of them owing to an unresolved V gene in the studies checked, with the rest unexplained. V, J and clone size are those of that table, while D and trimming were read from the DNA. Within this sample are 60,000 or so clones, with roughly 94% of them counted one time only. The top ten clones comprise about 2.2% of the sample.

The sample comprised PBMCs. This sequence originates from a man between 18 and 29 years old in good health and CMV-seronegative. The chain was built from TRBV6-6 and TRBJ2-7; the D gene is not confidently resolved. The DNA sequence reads TGTGCCAGCAGTCAAACGGAGTCCTACGAGCAGTACTTC. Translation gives CASSQTESYEQYF.